The rows below give T cell receptor beta chains drawn from one sample of a study of blood T cell repertoires in COVID-19. The assay was immunoSEQ multiplex PCR, and TCRdb's table has in-frame clones only and misses some. The data show about 270,000 clones, with 88% seen just once and approximately 2% held by the top ten. Material: PBMCs or T cells enriched from blood (not recorded which). The receptors stem from a woman aged 60 to 75 in a cohort exposed to, infected with or recovered from COVID-19 (not recorded which). Each CDR3 is given with its conserved first and last residue. A D gene is named only where the DNA matches it firmly. A clone size is listed for some rows: how often the clone was seen (once, few, many), or a class if it is expanded.

d_call cdr3_length clone_size j_call v_call cdr3_aa cdr3_nt
TRBD1 16 . TRBJ2-7 TRBV9 CASSVEETGDTHQQYF TGTGCCAGCAGCGTAGAGGAGACAGGGGACACTCACCAGCAGTACTTC
. 14 . TRBJ2-5 TRBV5-4 CASRPVADGGTQYF TGTGCCAGCAGGCCGGTAGCGGACGGGGGGACCCAGTACTTC
TRBD2 15 . TRBJ2-3 TRBV6-4 CASSALAGTTDTQYF TGTGCCAGCAGTGCCCTAGCGGGGACCACAGATACGCAGTATTTT
TRBD1 15 once TRBJ1-1 TRBV28 CASSRTGITHTEAFF TGTGCCAGCAGCCGGACAGGAATCACCCACACTGAAGCTTTCTTT
. 14 . TRBJ2-2 TRBV7-8 CASSLDGVAGELFF TGTGCCAGCAGCTTAGACGGGGTGGCCGGGGAGCTGTTTTTT
. 16 . TRBJ1-2 TRBV6-6 CASSQADSRAIYGYTF TGTGCCAGCAGCCAGGCTGACAGTAGGGCAATCTATGGCTACACCTTC
TRBD1 11 many TRBJ1-4 TRBV19 CATDRGGKLFF TGTGCCACAGACAGGGGTGGAAAACTGTTTTTT
. 14 once TRBJ2-1 TRBV6-4 CASSVSSSYNEQFF TGTGCCAGCAGTGTTTCTAGCTCCTACAATGAGCAGTTCTTC
. 12 . TRBJ1-5 TRBV28 CVSGGINQPQHF TGTGTTAGCGGGGGGATCAATCAGCCCCAGCATTTT
. 14 . TRBJ2-7 TRBV7-8 CASSLSASQYEQYF TGTGCCAGCAGCTTATCGGCTAGCCAGTACGAGCAGTACTTC
. 13 . TRBJ2-7 TRBV28 CASSLPGQYEQYF TGTGCCAGCAGTTTGCCCGGACAGTACGAGCAGTACTTC
TRBD2 18 . TRBJ2-6 TRBV7-3 CASSLVGLAGGGANVLTF TGTGCCAGCAGCTTAGTGGGACTAGCGGGAGGTGGGGCCAACGTCCTGACTTTC
TRBD1 15 . TRBJ1-5 TRBV18 CASSRSGQGESPQHF TGTGCCAGCTCCCGTTCCGGACAGGGGGAATCACCCCAGCATTTT
. 16 many TRBJ2-1 TRBV4-1 CASSQVDMLAFNEQFF TGCGCCAGCAGCCAAGTTGACATGCTAGCTTTCAATGAGCAGTTCTTC
. 16 . TRBJ1-2 TRBV5-1 CASSLESGGGGRGYTF TGCGCCAGCAGCTTGGAGTCTGGCGGGGGAGGTCGGGGCTACACCTTC
TRBD1 15 . TRBJ2-5 TRBV9 CASSVGLDREETQYF TGTGCCAGCAGCGTAGGGCTTGACAGGGAGGAGACCCAGTACTTC
TRBD1 14 . TRBJ1-6 TRBV7-9 CASSLKTGDSPLHF TGTGCCAGCAGCTTAAAAACAGGGGATTCACCCCTCCACTTT
TRBD2 15 . TRBJ2-1 TRBV7-9 CASIGAGPSYNEQFF TGTGCCAGCATCGGAGCGGGACCCTCCTACAATGAGCAGTTCTTC
. 14 . TRBJ1-1 TRBV5-1 CASSRRTANTEAFF TGCGCCAGCAGCCGGAGGACAGCGAACACTGAAGCTTTCTTT
. 15 . TRBJ2-3 TRBV6-5 CASSYFPPSTDTQYF TGTGCCAGCAGTTACTTTCCCCCGAGCACAGATACGCAGTATTTT
. 16 . TRBJ1-6 TRBV4-1 CASSQVSRANNSPLHF TGCGCCAGCAGCCAAGTTAGCAGGGCGAATAATTCACCCCTCCACTTT
TRBD1 15 . TRBJ2-7 TRBV10-3 CAISESNRGPYEQYF TGTGCCATCAGTGAGTCGAACAGGGGGCCCTACGAGCAGTACTTC
. 13 . TRBJ1-2 TRBV18 CASSPASGYGYTF TGTGCCAGCTCCCCGGCTTCCGGGTATGGCTACACCTTC
TRBD2 16 . TRBJ2-1 TRBV4-3 CASSQDGTRPYNEQFF TGCGCCAGCAGCCAAGACGGGACTAGGCCCTACAATGAGCAGTTCTTC
TRBD2 15 . TRBJ2-1 TRBV2 CASSRTRLSYNEQFF TGTGCCAGCAGTCGGACTAGACTCTCCTACAATGAGCAGTTCTTC
. 16 . TRBJ1-5 TRBV28 CASTPSLGRANQPQHF TGTGCCAGCACCCCGTCCCTCGGGAGGGCCAATCAGCCCCAGCATTTT
. 15 . TRBJ1-1 TRBV5-1 CASSLEGGLNTEAFF TGCGCCAGCAGCTTGGAAGGCGGCTTGAACACTGAAGCTTTCTTT
. 15 . TRBJ2-1 TRBV6-6 CASSAEVRSYNEQFF TGTGCCAGCAGTGCGGAGGTCCGAAGCTACAATGAGCAGTTCTTC
TRBD2 17 many TRBJ2-1 TRBV25-1 CASSDGTSGRARNEQFF TGTGCCAGCAGTGATGGGACTAGCGGGAGGGCGAGGAATGAGCAGTTCTTC
. 12 . TRBJ2-1 TRBV28 CASMQYPNEQFF TGTGCCAGCATGCAGTACCCCAATGAGCAGTTCTTC
. 11 . TRBJ1-4 TRBV20-1 CSARRNEKLFF TGCAGTGCTAGGAGGAATGAAAAACTGTTTTTT
TRBD2 15 . TRBJ2-3 TRBV9 CASSADSGRTDTQYF TGTGCCAGCAGCGCTGACAGCGGGAGGACAGATACGCAGTATTTT
. 18 . TRBJ1-1 TRBV7-7 CASSCNAGLTRAYTEAFF TGTGCTAGCAGCTGCAATGCGGGACTCACGAGGGCGTACACTGAAGCTTTCTTT
. 15 . TRBJ1-5 TRBV7-3 CASSLTGQSNQPQHF TGTGCCAGCAGCTTAACAGGACAGAGCAATCAGCCCCAGCATTTT
TRBD1 18 . TRBJ1-1 TRBV28 CASSSPRTGGDYKAEAFF TGTGCCAGCAGTTCCCCGCGGACAGGGGGCGACTATAAGGCTGAAGCTTTCTTT
TRBD1 15 . TRBJ2-3 TRBV27 CASRNRDRVADTQYF TGTGCCAGCAGAAACCGGGACAGGGTGGCAGATACGCAGTATTTT
TRBD1 16 few TRBJ2-7 TRBV14 CASRTKVVSGGYEQYF TGTGCCAGCAGAACCAAGGTGGTATCAGGGGGTTACGAGCAGTACTTC
TRBD1 17 . TRBJ2-6 TRBV19 CASSLGTGQSGANVLTF TGTGCCAGTAGTCTTGGGACAGGGCAATCTGGGGCCAACGTCCTGACTTTC
TRBD2 15 . TRBJ2-3 TRBV4-1 CASRAGGYSTDTQYF TGCGCCAGCAGAGCGGGAGGTTATAGCACAGATACGCAGTATTTT
TRBD1 13 . TRBJ1-1 TRBV18 CASSPTGFTEAFF TGTGCCAGCTCACCGACAGGGTTCACTGAAGCTTTCTTT
TRBD2 17 . TRBJ2-1 TRBV19 CASSISWTSGKGNEQFF TGTGCCAGTAGTATATCCTGGACTAGCGGGAAAGGGAATGAGCAGTTCTTC
TRBD1 15 . TRBJ1-3 TRBV6-5 CASSLEGATGNTIYF TGTGCCAGCAGTTTAGAGGGGGCAACTGGAAACACCATATATTTT
. 15 . TRBJ1-1 TRBV4-1 CASSQGSSLDVGAFF TGCGCCAGCAGCCAAGGAAGCAGCCTAGATGTAGGAGCTTTCTTT
TRBD1 16 once TRBJ2-7 TRBV5-1 CASSSKTGGMDYEQYF TGCGCCAGCAGCTCAAAGACAGGGGGCATGGACTACGAGCAGTACTTC
TRBD2 16 once TRBJ2-1 TRBV18 CASSPLVGGSYNEQFF TGTGCCAGCTCACCACTGGTCGGGGGGTCCTACAATGAGCAGTTCTTC
. 15 . TRBJ1-4 TRBV4-3 CASSQELNRDEKLFF TGCGCCAGCAGCCAAGAACTTAACAGGGACGAAAAACTGTTTTTT
. 17 . TRBJ2-3 TRBV9 CASSPWGLAGNTDTQYF TGTGCCAGCAGCCCGTGGGGGCTCGCCGGGAACACAGATACGCAGTATTTT
. 14 . TRBJ2-7 TRBV29-1 CSVVPGESSYEQYF TGCAGCGTTGTCCCGGGGGAAAGCTCCTACGAGCAGTACTTC
. 13 . TRBJ1-2 TRBV19 CASNPGTNYGYTF TGTGCCAGTAATCCAGGGACTAACTATGGCTACACCTTC
TRBD1 17 . TRBJ1-6 TRBV28 CASSSVDRGSYNSPLHF TGTGCCAGCAGTTCCGTCGACAGGGGCTCCTATAATTCACCCCTCCACTTT
. 14 . TRBJ1-1 TRBV4-2 CASSQPTENTEAFF TGTGCCAGCAGCCAACCCACAGAGAACACTGAAGCTTTCTTT
TRBD2 17 . TRBJ2-3 TRBV2 CASSELAGGTGEDTQYF TGTGCCAGCAGTGAGTTAGCGGGAGGGACTGGAGAGGATACGCAGTATTTT
. 14 . TRBJ2-3 TRBV19 CASSSGSGADTQYF TGTGCCAGTAGTTCCGGGAGTGGAGCAGATACGCAGTATTTT
. 12 . TRBJ1-2 TRBV12-3/TRBV12-4 CASSLGGDGYTF TGTGCCAGCAGCCTCGGGGGGGATGGCTACACCTTC
TRBD1 12 . TRBJ2-1 TRBV29-1 CSVGTGGYEQFF TGCAGCGTCGGGACAGGGGGGTATGAGCAGTTCTTC
TRBD1 12 . TRBJ1-6 TRBV28 CASGTGSSPLHF TGTGCCAGCGGGACAGGGAGTTCACCCCTCCACTTT
TRBD2 16 . TRBJ2-5 TRBV7-2 CASSGGLAGRQETQYF TGTGCCAGCAGTGGTGGACTAGCGGGACGACAAGAGACCCAGTACTTC